These 27 T cell receptor beta chains originate from one sample sequenced in a study of T cells after yellow fever vaccination (dated 2019 in TCRdb). Libraries were made using 5' RACE. TCRdb records Illumina NovaSeq 6000 as the sequencer. TCRdb reran the public reads through fastp at Q25 and MiXCR, keeping productive beta chains. A single entry per CDR3 protein holds the most common genes and DNA from its merged rows. This sample lists about 340,000 distinct CDR3 sequences; approximately 3.9% were detected once. The ten top clones hold 20% to 25% of the sample. In light of the paper, this sample's treatment or condition label describes: live attenuated yellow fever vaccine strain. The sample in question was PBMCs, obtained 5 days after the yellow fever booster vaccination. The source of these receptors is a man younger than 30 who received the YFV17D yellow fever vaccine.

This clonotype was detected ten times or more. The chain carries TRBV12-3 or TRBV12-4 and TRBJ1-2; unclear D gene. The CDR3 is 12 amino acids. Between the trimmed V and J ends, which lost 3 bases and 6 bases, there was a span of 8 bases. CDR3 amino acids: CASSFSWDGYTF. The DNA for the CDR3 is TGTGCCAGCAGTTTTTCTTGGGATGGCTACACCTTC.

This clonotype was observed many times. The chain carries TRBV6-4 and TRBJ2-3; 10 nucleotides agree with TRBD2. This CDR3 is built from 15 residues. Germline CDR1 is MRHNA and CDR2 is SNTAGT. V lost 3 bases and J lost 0; bases outside the gene matches: 0. The CDR3 loop is CASSEAGGSTDTQYF. In DNA form, the CDR3 reads TGTGCCAGCAGTGAAGCGGGGGGGAGCACAGATACGCAGTATTTT.

Many counts were recorded for this clonotype. Written as DNA, the CDR3 is TGTGCCAGCAGCCCGGACAGATATAATGAAAAACTGTTTTTT. Protein sequence: CASSPDRYNEKLFF. The chain links TRBV7-2 to TRBJ1-4; maybe TRBD1 (6 bases). The CDR3 runs to 14 residues. Germline V gene lookup returns CDR1 SGHTA and CDR2 FQGNSA. Between the trimmed V and J ends, which lost 5 bases and 4 bases, there was a span of 11 bases.

The chain has TRBV7-9 and TRBJ2-7; D is undetermined. The CDR3 loop spans 14 amino acids. Trimming removed 5 bases at V and 2 bases at J, with 13 bases between. The germline V gene has CDR1 SEHNR and CDR2 FQNEAQ (reference sequence). Here the CDR3 reads CASSLETSAYEQYF. The CDR3 coding sequence is TGTGCCAGCAGCCTAGAGACATCGGCCTACGAGCAGTACTTC.

This clonotype has more than one count but fewer than ten. The rearrangement joins TRBV12-3 or TRBV12-4 to TRBJ1-2; D perhaps matches TRBD1 (5 bases). The CDR3 runs to 14 residues. Trimming shortened V by 5 bases and J by 8 bases, and 18 bases separated the two germline ends. CDR3: CASSIGDGLRGYTF. CDR3 nucleotide sequence: TGTGCCAGCAGTATAGGGGACGGGCTAAGAGGCTACACCTTC.

This clonotype was found a few times. The chain carries TRBV6-5 and TRBJ1-1; D unresolved. V lost 8 bases and J lost 1, with 17 bases in between. Germline V gene lookup returns CDR1 MNHEY and CDR2 SVGAGI. This CDR3 has 15 residues. CDR3 sequence reads: CASSEGVKGNTEAFF. The CDR3 coding sequence is TGTGCCAGCTCCGAAGGAGTTAAGGGGAACACTGAAGCTTTCTTT.

This clonotype was observed at least ten times. This rearrangement joins TRBV5-1 to TRBJ2-4; D gene ambiguous. Between the trimmed V and J ends, which lost 0 bases and 7 bases, there was a span of 23 bases. The CDR3 covers 18 residues. Looked up from germline, CDR1 is SGHRS and CDR2 is YFSETQ. CDR3 in DNA: TGCGCCAGCAGCTTGGGGGCTCGCGGCCAGAGATTCGGGAACATTCAGTACTTC. Its protein is CASSLGARGQRFGNIQYF.

This clonotype was seen a handful of times. The chain combines TRBV7-2 with TRBJ2-7; 11 bases are a match to TRBD2. The CDR3 spans 16 residues. The germline V gene has CDR1 SGHTA and CDR2 FQGNSA. Unmatched junction bases numbered 9, after V lost 2 bases and J lost 6 bases. The CDR3 coding sequence is TGTGCCAGCAGCTTAAAGGGACTAGCGGCTCTGGTCGAGCAGTACTTC. Encoded protein: CASSLKGLAALVEQYF.

This clonotype was recorded a few times. The chain is built from TRBV18 and TRBJ1-5, with 7 bases matching TRBD1. This CDR3 contains 16 residues. V lost 3 bases, J lost 0 bases, and 5 bases stayed unmatched. Germline CDR1 reads KGHSH; CDR2 reads LQKENI. Here the CDR3 reads CASSPYRGGSNQPQHF. In nucleotides, the CDR3 is TGTGCCAGCTCACCCTACAGGGGAGGTAGCAATCAGCCCCAGCATTTT.

V and J are TRBV4-2 and TRBJ2-7, with D perhaps assigned TRBD1 or TRBD2 (5 bases each). The CDR3 has 13 amino acids. Per the germline V gene, CDR1 is LGHNA and CDR2 is YNFKEQ. Trimming took 3 bases from V and 6 from J, leaving 12 bases between them. This chain's CDR3 is CASSHLGAGEQYV. The CDR3 DNA reads TGTGCCAGCAGCCATCTAGGGGCGGGCGAGCAGTACGTC.

The gene calls are TRBV20-1 and TRBJ1-6; D remains unclear. CDR3 length: 17 residues. CDR1 DFQATT and CDR2 SNEGSKA come from the germline V gene (reference sequence). Trimming stripped 0 bases from V and 0 bases from J, with 12 bases between. This CDR3 is CSARDLTLGSYNSPLHF. DNA of the CDR3: TGCAGTGCTAGAGATCTTACCCTGGGCTCCTATAATTCACCCCTCCACTTT.

This clonotype was detected a few times. V and J are TRBV20-1 and TRBJ2-5; D is unclear. The germline gives CDR1 DFQATT, CDR2 SNEGSKA (reference sequence). The CDR3 has 12 amino acids. V lost 3 bases and J lost 2, with 7 bases in between. CDR3 in DNA: TGCAGTGCTAGTGGGCTGCAAGAGACCCAGTACTTC. Translation: CSASGLQETQYF.

The sample holds many counts of this clonotype. The chain couples TRBV12-3 or TRBV12-4 to TRBJ2-1; D gene unclear. V was clipped by 8 bases and J by 7 bases, with 9 bases between them. The CDR3 is made up of 11 amino acids. The CDR3: CASLKRNEQFF. CDR3 nucleotide sequence: TGTGCCAGCCTCAAAAGAAATGAGCAGTTCTTC.

The chain combines TRBV7-6 with TRBJ1-6; D is ambiguous. Germline-derived CDR1 and CDR2 are SGHVS and FNYEAQ. Between the trimmed V and J ends, which lost 2 bases and 7 bases, there was a span of 6 bases. There are 13 residues in the CDR3. The CDR3 nucleotides read TGTGCCAGCAGCTTAATCGAGAATTCACCCCTCCACTTT. Residues: CASSLIENSPLHF. Full variable domain (outside the CDR3, taken from reference TRBV7-6 and TRBJ1-6): GAGVSQSPRYKVTKRGQDVALRCDPISGHVSLYWYRQALGQGPEFLTYFNYEAQQDKSGLPNDRFSAERPEGSISTLTIQRTEQRDSAMYRCASSLIENSPLHFGNGTRLTVT.

This clonotype was counted at least ten times. The chain couples TRBV5-1 to TRBJ1-1; TRBD1 agrees at 7 bases. The CDR3 is made up of 14 amino acids. Germline CDR1 SGHRS, CDR2 YFSETQ. J was trimmed by 0 bases and V by 4 bases; bases with no gene match: 3. DNA of the CDR3: TGCGCCAGCAGCCAGGGACAGTTGAACACTGAAGCTTTCTTT. Protein: CASSQGQLNTEAFF.

This clonotype was counted many times. The chain is built from TRBV2 and TRBJ1-6; D unclear. The germline V and J ends were trimmed by 1 base and 6 bases, with 4 bases remaining between them. The CDR3 contains 13 residues. Germline lookup yields CDR1 SNHLY and CDR2 FYNNEI. The CDR3 DNA reads TGTGCCAGCAGTGAAGTGTCTAATTCACCCCTCCACTTT. It yields the protein CASSEVSNSPLHF.

Ten or more counts support this clonotype. J is TRBJ2-3 and V is TRBV7-2, with 8 bases aligning to TRBD2. The V gene's germline CDR1 is SGHTA and CDR2 FQGNSA. The V gene end was trimmed by 1 base and the J gene end by 6 bases; junction bases not matched to a gene: 3. CDR3 length: 14 residues. The CDR3 DNA reads TGTGCCAGCAGCTTAGTCGGCGGGGGGGATACGCAGTATTTT. It codes for CASSLVGGGDTQYF.

This clonotype was detected ten times or more. The CDR3 loop reads CASSPFGSGGPEAFF. CDR3 in DNA: TGCGCCAGCAGCCCCTTCGGGTCGGGAGGGCCTGAAGCTTTCTTT. The chain has TRBV4-3 and TRBJ1-1, with no clear D. CDR3 size: 15 residues. Deletions cut 4 bases from V and 6 bases from J, with 18 bases between. Germline CDR1 LGHNA, CDR2 YSLEER.

The chain joins TRBV7-2 to TRBJ2-2, with D perhaps matching TRBD2 (6 bases). This CDR3 contains 13 residues. Trimming took off 3 bases at V and 8 bases at J, with 10 bases between the two ends. Germline CDR1 SGHTA, CDR2 FQGNSA. The CDR3: CASSLGLRGELFF. DNA for the CDR3: TGTGCCAGCAGCTTGGGACTCCGAGGGGAGCTGTTTTTT.

The chain joins TRBV29-1 to TRBJ2-1, with 9 positions matching TRBD2. The V and J ends lost 4 bases and 3 bases, in that order; junction bases with no gene match: 10. The CDR3 is made up of 16 amino acids. Germline V gene sequence: CDR1 SQVTM, CDR2 ANQGSEA. The CDR3 nucleotides read TGCAGCGTTGTTTGGTCTAGCGGGGTGTTCTACAATGAGCAGTTCTTC. Protein sequence: CSVVWSSGVFYNEQFF.

This clonotype was seen a few times. The chain uses TRBV6-1 and TRBJ1-2; D gene unclear. Germline lookup yields CDR1 MNHNS and CDR2 SASEGT. V was pared by 1 base and J by 4 bases, with 13 bases between. This CDR3 spans 15 amino acids. In DNA form, the CDR3 reads TGTGCCAGCAGTGAAGGCCCCACACAGCTCTATGGCTACACCTTC. Translated, it gives CASSEGPTQLYGYTF.

This clonotype showed up many times. The chain joins TRBV18 to TRBJ1-1; D is ambiguous. The CDR3 sequence is 12 residues long. Between the trimmed V and J ends, which lost 0 bases and 7 bases, there was a span of 6 bases. From germline, CDR1 is KGHSH and CDR2 LQKENI. CDR3 sequence: CASSPPVDEAFF. The CDR3 region has the DNA TGTGCCAGCTCACCACCTGTAGATGAAGCTTTCTTT.

Many counts were recorded for this clonotype. At one end the junction does not follow the germline gene, possibly because of a read error. The V and J genes are TRBV7-7 and TRBJ2-5; possible D gene TRBD1, 6 bases. CDR3 length: 15 residues. CDR1 and CDR2 from the germline V gene are SSHAT and FNYEAQ (reference sequence). The chain's CDR3 is CASSLNAGDRETQYF. CDR3 nucleotide sequence: TGTGCTAGCAGCTTAAATGCAGGGGATAGAGAGACCCAGTACTTC.

The table lists this clonotype with a few counts. The chain uses TRBV20-1 and TRBJ2-1; D is possibly TRBD2 (5 bases). Germline V gene data show CDR1 as DFQATT and CDR2 as SNEGSKA (reference sequence). Between the trimmed V and J ends, which lost 3 bases and 0 bases, there was a span of 9 bases. This CDR3 comprises 14 residues. The CDR3 DNA is TGCAGTGCTAGTAGAGCGGTCTCCTACAATGAGCAGTTCTTC. Amino acids: CSASRAVSYNEQFF.

V usage is TRBV11-3 and J usage is TRBJ2-2; D may be TRBD1 or TRBD2 (5 bases each). Trimming stripped 0 bases from V and 8 bases from J, with 19 bases between. The CDR3 length is 17 residues. Per germline, CDR1 SGHNT and CDR2 YENEEA. The CDR3 sequence is CASSLEVRDGEPGELFF. Here the CDR3 DNA reads TGTGCCAGCAGCTTAGAGGTCCGGGACGGTGAACCAGGGGAGCTGTTTTTT.

The table lists this clonotype with many counts. The J gene is TRBJ2-5, the V gene TRBV6-6; D might be TRBD2 (6 bases). CDR3 size: 12 residues. V lost 7 bases and J 5 bases, leaving 11 bases between the germline ends. CDR1 and CDR2 (germline): MNHNY, SVGAGI (reference sequence). The CDR3 sequence: CASTLREETQYF. DNA of the CDR3: TGTGCCAGCACCCTCCGGGAGGAGACCCAGTACTTC.

This clonotype was counted at least ten times. The V and J genes are TRBV7-3 and TRBJ2-1; D possibly matches TRBD1 or TRBD2 (7 bases each). This CDR3 is built from 15 residues. Trimming pared 5 bases from V and 9 bases from J, leaving 20 bases between. CDR1 SGHTA and CDR2 FQGTGA come from the germline V gene. In nucleotides, the CDR3 is TGTGCCAGCAGCGCCCGGGGGGACAGTATGCGTGAGCAGTTCTTC. This sequence encodes CASSARGDSMREQFF. The full variable domain, in which reference TRBV7-3 and TRBJ2-1 provide the parts outside the CDR3, is GAGVSQTPSNKVTEKGKYVELRCDPISGHTALYWYRQSLGQGPEFLIYFQGTGAADDSGLPNDRFFAVRPEGSVSTLKIQRTERGDSAVYLCASSARGDSMREQFFGPGTRLTVL.